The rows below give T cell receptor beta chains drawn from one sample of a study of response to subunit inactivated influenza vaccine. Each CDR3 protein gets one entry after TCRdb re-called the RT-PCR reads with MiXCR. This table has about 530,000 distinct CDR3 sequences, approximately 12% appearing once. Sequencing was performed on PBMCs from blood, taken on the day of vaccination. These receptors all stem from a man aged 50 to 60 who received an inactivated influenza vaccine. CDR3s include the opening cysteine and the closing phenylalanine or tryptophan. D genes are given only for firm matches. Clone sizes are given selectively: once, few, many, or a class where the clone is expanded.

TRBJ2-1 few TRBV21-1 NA CASSKGQHLHEEQFF TGTGCCAGCAGTAAGGGCCAACACTTACATGAGGAGCAGTTCTTC
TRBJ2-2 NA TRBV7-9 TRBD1 CASSGGQGAIGELFF TGTGCCAGCAGCGGGGGACAGGGGGCGATCGGGGAGCTGTTTTTT
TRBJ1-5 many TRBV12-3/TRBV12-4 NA CASSLGTSQPQHF TGTGCCAGCAGTTTAGGGACATCTCAGCCCCAGCATTTT
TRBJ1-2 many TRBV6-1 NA CASKITGLTRYGYTF TGTGCCAGCAAAATTACAGGTCTAACTAGATATGGCTACACCTTC
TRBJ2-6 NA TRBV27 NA CASSFRLRRGANVLTF TGTGCCAGCAGTTTCCGTCTGAGGCGGGGGGCCAACGTCCTGACTTTC
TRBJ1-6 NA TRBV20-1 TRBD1 CSARDLQGAYNSPLHF TGCAGTGCTAGAGATCTTCAGGGGGCCTATAATTCACCCCTCCACTTT
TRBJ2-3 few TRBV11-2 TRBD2 CASSLGSSGGSNTQYF TGTGCCAGCAGCTTAGGATCTAGCGGGGGCTCAAATACGCAGTATTTT
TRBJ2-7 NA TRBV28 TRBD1 CASFDRGSFGQYF TGTGCCAGCTTCGACAGGGGGTCTTTCGGGCAGTACTTC
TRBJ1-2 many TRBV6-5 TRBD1 CASSYSGTGKHYGYTF TGTGCCAGCAGTTACAGTGGGACAGGGAAGCACTATGGCTACACCTTC
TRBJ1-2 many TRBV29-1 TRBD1 CSVEEERTGFPGYTF TGCAGCGTTGAAGAGGAAAGGACAGGGTTTCCTGGCTACACCTTC
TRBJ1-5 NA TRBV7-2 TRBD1 CASSLDIGTGGQPQHF TGTGCCAGCAGCTTAGACATCGGGACAGGGGGTCAGCCCCAGCATTTT
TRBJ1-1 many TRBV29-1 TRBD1 CSARDRDSRMSFF TGCAGCGCCAGAGACCGGGACAGCCGGATGAGTTTCTTT
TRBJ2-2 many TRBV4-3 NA CASSQELHTGELFF TGCGCCAGCAGCCAAGAGCTGCACACCGGGGAGCTGTTTTTT
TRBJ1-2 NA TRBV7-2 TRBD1 CASSSQGKYYGYTF TGTGCCAGCAGCTCACAGGGGAAGTACTATGGCTACACCTTC
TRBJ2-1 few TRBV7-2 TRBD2 CASSPSRSGRDNEQFF TGTGCCAGCAGCCCCTCGCGTAGCGGGAGGGACAATGAGCAGTTCTTC
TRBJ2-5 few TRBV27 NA CASSLFRQQETQYF TGTGCCAGCAGTTTGTTTCGGCAGCAAGAGACCCAGTACTTC
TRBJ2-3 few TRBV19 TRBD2 CASRWAGGANTDTQYF TGTGCCAGTAGGTGGGCGGGGGGCGCCAACACAGATACGCAGTATTTT
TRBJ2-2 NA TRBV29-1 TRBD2 CSVGASGDNTGELFF TGCAGCGTTGGGGCTAGCGGGGACAACACCGGGGAGCTGTTTTTT
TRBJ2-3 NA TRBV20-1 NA CSARSPGGGGGRKADTQYF TGCAGTGCTAGGTCCCCAGGGGGTGGAGGCGGGAGGAAGGCAGATACGCAGTATTTT
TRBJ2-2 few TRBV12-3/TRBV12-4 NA CASSLVAGATGELFF TGTGCCAGCAGTTTAGTGGCAGGGGCTACCGGGGAGCTGTTTTTT
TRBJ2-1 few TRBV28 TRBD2 CASNGGSSYNEQFF TGTGCCAGCAACGGGGGGAGCTCCTACAATGAGCAGTTCTTC
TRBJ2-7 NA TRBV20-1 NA CSARVLGPYEQYF TGCAGTGCTAGAGTCCTGGGCCCCTACGAGCAGTACTTC
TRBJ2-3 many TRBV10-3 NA CAISDDDAGTDTQYF TGTGCCATCAGTGACGACGACGCTGGGACAGATACGCAGTATTTT
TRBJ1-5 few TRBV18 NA CASSKGPVSHNGNQPQHF TGTGCCAGCTCTAAAGGGCCAGTCAGCCATAACGGCAATCAGCCCCAGCATTTT
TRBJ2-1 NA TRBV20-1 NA CSARDGLPNEQFF TGCAGTGCTAGGGATGGGCTCCCTAATGAGCAGTTCTTC
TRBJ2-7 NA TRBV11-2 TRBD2 CASSLNFGTSGYEQYF TGTGCCAGCAGCTTAAATTTTGGGACTAGCGGCTACGAGCAGTACTTC
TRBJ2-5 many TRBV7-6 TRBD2 CASSLVYGTTETQYF TGTGCCAGCAGCTTAGTCTATGGGACTACGGAGACCCAGTACTTC
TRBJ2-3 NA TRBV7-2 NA CASRERGTTDTQYF TGTGCCAGCAGGGAACGCGGGACCACAGATACGCAGTATTTT
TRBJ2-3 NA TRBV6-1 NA CASNEGKGYTQYF TGTGCCAGCAACGAGGGGAAGGGGTATACGCAGTATTTT
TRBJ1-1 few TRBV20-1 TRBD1 CSASRQGAFMNTEAFF TGCAGTGCTAGTCGGCAGGGGGCATTCATGAACACTGAAGCTTTCTTT
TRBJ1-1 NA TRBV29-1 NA CSVALGMNTEAFF TGCAGCGTTGCCCTCGGAATGAACACTGAAGCTTTCTTT
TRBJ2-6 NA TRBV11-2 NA CASSLVGLILISGANVLTF TGTGCCAGCAGCTTAGTCGGACTCATATTAATTTCTGGGGCCAACGTCCTGACTTTC
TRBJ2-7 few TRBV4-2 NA CASSQATRSSYEQYF TGTGCCAGCAGCCAAGCGACAAGGAGCTCCTACGAGCAGTACTTC
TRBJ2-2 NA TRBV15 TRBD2 CATKGLAGRSDTGELFF TGTGCCACCAAAGGACTAGCGGGACGGTCTGACACCGGGGAGCTGTTTTTT
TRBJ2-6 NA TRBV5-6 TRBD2 CASTPGGVYSGANVLTF TGTGCCAGCACCCCTGGGGGGGTTTACTCTGGGGCCAACGTCCTGACTTTC
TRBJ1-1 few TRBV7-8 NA CASSSPKGPFNTEAFF TGTGCCAGCAGCTCGCCAAAGGGGCCCTTTAACACTGAAGCTTTCTTT
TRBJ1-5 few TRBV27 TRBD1 CASRYGQDGQPQHF TGTGCCAGCAGATACGGACAGGATGGTCAGCCCCAGCATTTT
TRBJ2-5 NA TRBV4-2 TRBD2 CASSPRTTDGLAGARGQYF TGTGCCAGCAGCCCCCGGACCACAGACGGACTAGCGGGAGCCCGGGGCCAGTACTTC
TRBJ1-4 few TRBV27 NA CASSLGPEVLEKLFF TGTGCCAGCAGTTTAGGGCCGGAGGTCCTTGAAAAACTGTTTTTT
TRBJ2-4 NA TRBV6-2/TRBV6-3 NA CASRRELGPKNIQYF TGTGCCAGCAGGAGAGAACTGGGGCCAAAAAACATTCAGTACTTC
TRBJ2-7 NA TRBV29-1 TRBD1 CSAWGQGTYEQYF TGCAGCGCATGGGGACAGGGTACCTACGAGCAGTACTTC
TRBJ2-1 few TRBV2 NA CASSGSSVLYNEQFF TGTGCCAGCAGTGGATCTAGCGTTTTGTACAATGAGCAGTTCTTC
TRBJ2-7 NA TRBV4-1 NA CASSQVGGAEEQYF TGCGCCAGCAGCCAAGTCGGAGGTGCGGAAGAGCAGTACTTC
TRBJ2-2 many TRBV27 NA CASSSGLAGELFF TGTGCCAGCAGTTCAGGGCTGGCCGGGGAGCTGTTTTTT
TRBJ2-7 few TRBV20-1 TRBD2 CSAGGRPSGYEQYF TGCAGTGCGGGAGGTCGGCCTAGCGGCTACGAGCAGTACTTC
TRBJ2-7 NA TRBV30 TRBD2 CAWSVSGRLYEQYF TGTGCCTGGAGTGTGAGCGGGAGACTCTACGAGCAGTACTTC
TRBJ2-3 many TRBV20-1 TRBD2 CSARELVLAATDTQYF TGCAGTGCTAGAGAATTAGTGCTAGCGGCCACAGATACGCAGTATTTT
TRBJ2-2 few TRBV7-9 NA CASSLDGMNTGELFF TGTGCCAGCAGCTTAGACGGGATGAACACCGGGGAGCTGTTTTTT
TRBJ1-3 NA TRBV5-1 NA CASRPDSSGNTIYF TGCGCCAGCAGACCCGACAGCTCTGGAAACACCATATATTTT
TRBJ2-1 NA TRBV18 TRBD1 CASSSPPGQGSYNEQFF TGTGCCAGCTCATCTCCCCCCGGACAGGGGTCCTACAATGAGCAGTTCTTC
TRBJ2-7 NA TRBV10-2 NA CASRQGLSYEQYF TGCGCCAGCCGCCAGGGACTTTCCTACGAGCAGTACTTC
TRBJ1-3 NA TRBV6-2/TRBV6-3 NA CASRPGLNSGNTIYF TGTGCCAGCAGGCCGGGACTGAACTCTGGAAACACCATATATTTT
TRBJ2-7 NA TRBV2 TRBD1 CASSESRGYEQYF TGTGCCAGCAGTGAATCCAGGGGGTACGAGCAGTACTTC
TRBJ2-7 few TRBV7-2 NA CASSLEPRYEQYF TGTGCCAGCAGCTTAGAACCGCGCTACGAGCAGTACTTC
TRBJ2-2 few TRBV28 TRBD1 CASSFPGTGAGELFF TGTGCCAGCAGTTTTCCGGGAACAGGGGCCGGGGAGCTGTTTTTT